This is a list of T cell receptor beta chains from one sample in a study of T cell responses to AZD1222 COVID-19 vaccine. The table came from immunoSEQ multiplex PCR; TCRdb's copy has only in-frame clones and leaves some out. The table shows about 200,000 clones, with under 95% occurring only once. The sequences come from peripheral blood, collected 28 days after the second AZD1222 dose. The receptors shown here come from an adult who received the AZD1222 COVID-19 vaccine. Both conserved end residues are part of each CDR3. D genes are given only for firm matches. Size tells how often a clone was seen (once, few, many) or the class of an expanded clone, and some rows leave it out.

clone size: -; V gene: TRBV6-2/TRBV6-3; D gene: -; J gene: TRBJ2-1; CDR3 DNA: TGTGCCAGCAGTTACGGCAGGGGGGGCATCAATGAGCAGTTCTTC; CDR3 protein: CASSYGRGGINEQFF
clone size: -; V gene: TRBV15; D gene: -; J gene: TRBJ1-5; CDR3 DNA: TGTGCCACCAGCAGAGATCCGGCGGGCAGGGGAAATCAGCCCCAGCATTTT; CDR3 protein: CATSRDPAGRGNQPQHF
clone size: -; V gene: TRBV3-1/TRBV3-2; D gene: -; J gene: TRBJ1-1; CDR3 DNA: TGTGCCAGCAGCCAAGTGCCTGCGGGAAACGAAGCTTTCTTT; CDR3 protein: CASSQVPAGNEAFF
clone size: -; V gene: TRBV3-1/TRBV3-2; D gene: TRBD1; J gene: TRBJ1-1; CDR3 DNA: TGTGCCACCCAAGCTGGACAGGGAACGGTAGCTTTCTTT; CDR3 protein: CATQAGQGTVAFF
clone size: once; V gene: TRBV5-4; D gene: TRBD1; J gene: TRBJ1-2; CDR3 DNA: TGTGCCAGCAGCAACCAAGGACAGGGAAGGTCCTATGGCTACACCTTC; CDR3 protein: CASSNQGQGRSYGYTF
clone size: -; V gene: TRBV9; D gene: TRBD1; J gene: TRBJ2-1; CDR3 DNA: TGTGCCAGCAGCCCCCGGGGAGGACAGGGGATGAATGAGCAGTTCTTC; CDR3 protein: CASSPRGGQGMNEQFF
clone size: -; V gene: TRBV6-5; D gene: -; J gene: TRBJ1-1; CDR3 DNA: TGTGCCAGTGTCTCCCCGGGACGTGAAGCTTTCTTT; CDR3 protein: CASVSPGREAFF
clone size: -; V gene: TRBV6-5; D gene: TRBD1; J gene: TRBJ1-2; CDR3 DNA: TGTGCCAGCAGTCGGACCACAGGGGGCTGGGGCTACACCTTC; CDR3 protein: CASSRTTGGWGYTF
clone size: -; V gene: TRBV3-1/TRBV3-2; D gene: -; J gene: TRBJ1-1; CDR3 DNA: TGTGCCAGCAGCCAGAAGACCGAGGGAGGGGGAGTCATGAACACTGAAGCTTTCTTT; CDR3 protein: CASSQKTEGGGVMNTEAFF
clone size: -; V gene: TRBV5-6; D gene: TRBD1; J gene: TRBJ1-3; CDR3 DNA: TGTGCCAGCAGCCCAACGTACCGGGACAGGGCTTTCTCTGGAAACACCATATATTTT; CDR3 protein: CASSPTYRDRAFSGNTIYF
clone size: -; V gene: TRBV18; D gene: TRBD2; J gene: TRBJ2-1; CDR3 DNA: TGTGCCAGCTCACCCCCCGGACTAGCGGGGGGGCCTGAGCAGTTCTTC; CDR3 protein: CASSPPGLAGGPEQFF
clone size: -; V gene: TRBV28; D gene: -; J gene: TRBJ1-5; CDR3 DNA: TGTGCCAGCAGTTTTCCTACAGGGACGAGCAATCAGCCCCAGCATTTT; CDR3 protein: CASSFPTGTSNQPQHF
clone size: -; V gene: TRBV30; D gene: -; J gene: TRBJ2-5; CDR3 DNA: TGTGCCTGGAGTGTAATGCAGGGGCGAGAGACCCAGTACTTC; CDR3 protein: CAWSVMQGRETQYF
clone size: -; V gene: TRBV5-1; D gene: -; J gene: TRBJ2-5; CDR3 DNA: TGCGCCAGCAGCTTGGAATCGGGGAGCCAAGAGACCCAGTACTTC; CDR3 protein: CASSLESGSQETQYF
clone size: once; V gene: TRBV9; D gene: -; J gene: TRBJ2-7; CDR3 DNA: TGTGCCAGCAGCTTCCGGACGGAACCCTACGAGCAGTACTTC; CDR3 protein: CASSFRTEPYEQYF
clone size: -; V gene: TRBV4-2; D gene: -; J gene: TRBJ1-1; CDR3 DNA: TGTGCCAGCAGCCAAGGGGGGGTGGGGAACACTGAAGCTTTCTTT; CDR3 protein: CASSQGGVGNTEAFF
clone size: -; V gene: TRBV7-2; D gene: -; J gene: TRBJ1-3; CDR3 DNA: TGTGCCAGCAGCCGGGGGTCACCGGGCCACTCTGGAAACACCATATATTTT; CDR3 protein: CASSRGSPGHSGNTIYF
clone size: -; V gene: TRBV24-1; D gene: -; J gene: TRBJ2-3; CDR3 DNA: TGTGCCACCAGTTGGACTGGGACATCTAGCACAGATACGCAGTATTTT; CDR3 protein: CATSWTGTSSTDTQYF
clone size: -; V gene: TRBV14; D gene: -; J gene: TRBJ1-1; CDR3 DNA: TGTGCCAGCAGCCAAGTTGGTGGCAGGGGAGGCACTGAAGCTTTCTTT; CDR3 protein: CASSQVGGRGGTEAFF
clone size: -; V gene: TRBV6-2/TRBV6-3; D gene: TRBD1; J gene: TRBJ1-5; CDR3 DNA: TGTGCCAGCAGTAAAGGACAGGCAGATCAGCCCCAGCATTTT; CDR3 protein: CASSKGQADQPQHF
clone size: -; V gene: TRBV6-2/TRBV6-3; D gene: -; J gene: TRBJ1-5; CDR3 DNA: TGTGCCAGCAGTTACGGGGGTCAGCCCCAGCATTTT; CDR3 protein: CASSYGGQPQHF
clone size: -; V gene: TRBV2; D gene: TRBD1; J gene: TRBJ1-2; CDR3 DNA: TGTGCCAGCAGTACCGACAGGGGTGGTGGCTACACCTTC; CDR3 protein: CASSTDRGGGYTF
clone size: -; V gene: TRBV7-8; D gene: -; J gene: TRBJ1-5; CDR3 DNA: TGTGCCAGCAGCTTGGGGGCAAATCAGCCCCAGCATTTT; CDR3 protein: CASSLGANQPQHF
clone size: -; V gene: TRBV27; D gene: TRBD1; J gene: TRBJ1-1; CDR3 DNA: TGTGCCAGCAGTTTGTCCAGGGGGGGGTACACTGAAGCTTTCTTT; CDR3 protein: CASSLSRGGYTEAFF
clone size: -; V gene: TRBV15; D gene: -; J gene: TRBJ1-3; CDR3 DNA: TGTGCCACCAGCCGCCTTGGTGCAGGCTCTGGAAACACCATATATTTT; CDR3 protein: CATSRLGAGSGNTIYF
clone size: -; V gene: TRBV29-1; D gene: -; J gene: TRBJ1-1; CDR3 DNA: TGCAGCGCTGGACAGAGGAACACTGAAGCTTTCTTT; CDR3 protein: CSAGQRNTEAFF
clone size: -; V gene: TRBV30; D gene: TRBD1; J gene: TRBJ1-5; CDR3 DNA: TGTGCCTGGAGCGGGACAGGGGGTCAGCCCCAGCATTTT; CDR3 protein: CAWSGTGGQPQHF
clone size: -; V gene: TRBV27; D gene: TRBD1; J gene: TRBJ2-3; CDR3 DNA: TGTGCCAGCAAGATGCCGGGACAGCGCACAGATACGCAGTATTTT; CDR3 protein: CASKMPGQRTDTQYF
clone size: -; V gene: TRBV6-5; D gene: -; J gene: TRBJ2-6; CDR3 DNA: TGTGCCACGCGCTTGGGGACTTCTGGGGCCAACGTCCTGACTTTC; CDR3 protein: CATRLGTSGANVLTF
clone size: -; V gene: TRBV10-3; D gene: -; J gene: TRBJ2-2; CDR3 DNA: TGTGCCATCAAGAGGGGGGCGAACACCGGGGAGCTGTTTTTT; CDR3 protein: CAIKRGANTGELFF
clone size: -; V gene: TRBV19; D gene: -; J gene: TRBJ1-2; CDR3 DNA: TGTGCCAGTAGCCCCCAGAATAACTATGGCTACACCTTC; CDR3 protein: CASSPQNNYGYTF
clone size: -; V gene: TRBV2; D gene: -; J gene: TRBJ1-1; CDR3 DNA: TGTGCCAGCAGTACAGGGCTGATCTCTGAAGCTTTCTTT; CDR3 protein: CASSTGLISEAFF
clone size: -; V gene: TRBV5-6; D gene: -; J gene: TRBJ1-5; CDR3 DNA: TGTGCCAGCAGCTTGGCCACGACAGCTGGGGGGCCCCAGCATTTT; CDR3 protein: CASSLATTAGGPQHF
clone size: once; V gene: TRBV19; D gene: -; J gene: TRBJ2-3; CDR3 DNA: TGTGCCAGTAGTATATCGGCAGCCGGGGGAGATACGCAGTATTTT; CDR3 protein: CASSISAAGGDTQYF
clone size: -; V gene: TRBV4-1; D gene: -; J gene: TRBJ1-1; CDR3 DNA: TGCGCCAGCAGCCTCCAGGGAGGTACTGAAGCTTTCTTT; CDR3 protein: CASSLQGGTEAFF
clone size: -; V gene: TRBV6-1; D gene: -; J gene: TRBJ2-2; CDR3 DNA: TGTGCCAGCATCGAGCGGGCGTACACCGGGGAGCTGTTTTTT; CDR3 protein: CASIERAYTGELFF
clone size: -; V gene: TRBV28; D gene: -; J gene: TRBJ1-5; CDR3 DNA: TGTGCCAGTCTCCCACCCGCCCGGGGCTGGCAGCCCCAGCATTTT; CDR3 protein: CASLPPARGWQPQHF
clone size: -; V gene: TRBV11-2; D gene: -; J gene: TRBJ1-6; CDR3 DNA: TGTGCCAGCAGCTCCGATCCTTATAATTCACCCCTCCACTTT; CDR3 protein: CASSSDPYNSPLHF
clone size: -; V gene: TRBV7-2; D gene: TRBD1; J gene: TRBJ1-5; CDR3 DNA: TGTGCCAGCAGCTTAGCGGCGGGGCAGGGGGGCAATCAGCCCCAGCATTTT; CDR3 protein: CASSLAAGQGGNQPQHF
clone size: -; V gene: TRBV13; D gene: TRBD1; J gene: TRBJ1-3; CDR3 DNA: TGTGCCAGCAGCTCCGGACAGGGGAGCAACACCATATATTTT; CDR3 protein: CASSSGQGSNTIYF
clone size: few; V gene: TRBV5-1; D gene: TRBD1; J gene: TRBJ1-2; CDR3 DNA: TGCGCCAGCAGCCGTTCTGAGGACAGGACTAACTATGGCTACACCTTC; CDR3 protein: CASSRSEDRTNYGYTF
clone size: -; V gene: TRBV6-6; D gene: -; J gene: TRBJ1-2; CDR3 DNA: TGTGCCAGCAGTTACCCCCAGGGGCTTAACTATGGCTACACCTTC; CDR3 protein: CASSYPQGLNYGYTF
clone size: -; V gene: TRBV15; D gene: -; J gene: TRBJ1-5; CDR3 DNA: TGTGCCACCAGCAAAGGACAGTTCTCCAATCAGCCCCAGCATTTT; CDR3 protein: CATSKGQFSNQPQHF
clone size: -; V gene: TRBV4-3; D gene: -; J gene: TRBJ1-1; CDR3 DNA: TGCGCCAGCAGCCAAGAAAGGACAGAGAACACTGAAGCTTTCTTT; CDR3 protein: CASSQERTENTEAFF
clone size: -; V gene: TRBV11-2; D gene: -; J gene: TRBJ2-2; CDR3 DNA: TGTGCCAGCAGCCCGGACAGAAACACCGGGGAGCTGTTTTTT; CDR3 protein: CASSPDRNTGELFF
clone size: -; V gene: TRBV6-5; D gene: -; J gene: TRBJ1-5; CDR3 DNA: TGTGCCAGCAGTTACTCCGGAGAAGGCAATCAGCCCCAGCATTTT; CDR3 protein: CASSYSGEGNQPQHF